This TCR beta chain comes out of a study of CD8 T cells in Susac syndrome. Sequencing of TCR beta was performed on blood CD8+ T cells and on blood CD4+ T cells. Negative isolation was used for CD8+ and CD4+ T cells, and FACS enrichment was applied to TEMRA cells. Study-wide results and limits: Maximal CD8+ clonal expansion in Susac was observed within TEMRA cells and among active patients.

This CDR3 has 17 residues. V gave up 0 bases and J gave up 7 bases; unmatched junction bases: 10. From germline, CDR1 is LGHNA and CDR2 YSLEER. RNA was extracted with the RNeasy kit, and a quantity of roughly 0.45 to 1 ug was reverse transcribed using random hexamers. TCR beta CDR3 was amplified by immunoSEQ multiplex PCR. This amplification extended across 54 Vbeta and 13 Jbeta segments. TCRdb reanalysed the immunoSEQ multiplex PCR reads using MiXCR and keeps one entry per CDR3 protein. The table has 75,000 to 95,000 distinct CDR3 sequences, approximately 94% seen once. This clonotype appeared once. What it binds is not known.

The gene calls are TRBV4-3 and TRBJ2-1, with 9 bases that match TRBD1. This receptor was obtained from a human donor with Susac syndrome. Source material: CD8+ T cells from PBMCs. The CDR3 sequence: CASSQDRGTGPGNEQFF. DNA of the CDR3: TGCGCCAGCAGCCAAGACCGCGGGACAGGGCCGGGGAATGAGCAGTTCTTC.